The 18 T cell receptor beta chains below come from one sample, sequenced in a study of CD8 T cell repertoires and HIV-1 epitope variants. For these receptors, no antigen is known. Using immunoSEQ multiplex PCR, the repertoire was profiled, and TCRdb retains in-frame clones only, with some absent. The sample records some 4,900 clones, around 61% being singletons. Material for sequencing was cultured CD8+ T cells derived from PBMCs. The receptors here all came from a male donor with HIV.

The CDR3 loop reads CASLPSGGKTSTDTQYF. CDR3 DNA: TGTGCCTCTCTCCCGAGCGGGGGCAAAACGAGCACAGATACGCAGTATTTT. The genes are TRBV30 and TRBJ2-3; 8 bases are a match to TRBD2. The J segment lost 0 bases and the V segment lost 7 bases, leaving 15 bases of the junction unmatched. CDR3 length: 17 residues. Germline values: CDR1 GTSNPN, CDR2 SVGIG (reference sequence).

The V gene is TRBV19, the J gene TRBJ2-7; D may match TRBD1 or TRBD2 (5 bases each). V was cut by 3 bases and J by 7 bases, with 13 bases left in between. Germline V gives CDR1 LNHDA, CDR2 SQIVND (reference sequence). CDR3 size: 13 residues. The CDR3: CASSIYSWGEQYF. CDR3 DNA sequence: TGTGCCAGTAGTATCTATAGTTGGGGGGAGCAGTACTTC.

The chain carries TRBV5-6 and TRBJ2-7, with D unresolved. V dropped 0 bases and J dropped 2 bases, with 9 bases sitting between them. The length of the CDR3 is 14 residues. CDR1 SGHDT and CDR2 YYEEEE come from the germline V gene. This chain's CDR3 is CASSLAGSAYEQYF. DNA for the CDR3: TGTGCCAGCAGCTTGGCCGGCAGCGCCTACGAGCAGTACTTC.

V usage is TRBV30 and J usage is TRBJ1-1, with D tentatively TRBD1 (6 bases). This CDR3 has 12 residues. CDR1 is GTSNPN, CDR2 SVGIG, per germline (reference sequence). V lost 3 bases and J 5 bases, leaving 10 bases between the germline ends. The CDR3 sequence is CAWSLGGTEAFF. The CDR3 DNA sequence: TGTGCCTGGAGCCTAGGGGGGACTGAAGCTTTCTTT.

V usage is TRBV6-5 and J usage is TRBJ1-3; TRBD1 matches at 7 bases. The germline CDR1 and CDR2 sequences are MNHEY and SVGAGI. This CDR3 has 15 amino acids. J lost 8 bases, V lost 6 bases, and 13 bases had no gene match. The CDR3 loop reads CASSGSSGGTDTIYF. The CDR3 bases are TGTGCCAGCAGCGGGTCGTCAGGGGGTACCGACACCATATATTTT.

A few counts support this clone. This chain uses TRBV5-1 with TRBJ2-7; the D is unclear. The CDR3 sequence is 12 residues long. Between the trimmed V and J ends, which lost 1 base and 5 bases, there was a span of 7 bases. Per the germline V gene, CDR1 is SGHRS and CDR2 is YFSETQ. CDR3 nucleotides: TGCGCCAGCAGCTTGCCCGCGGACGAGCAGTACTTC. Translation gives CASSLPADEQYF.

This clone has only a few counts. The chain recombines TRBV5-1 with TRBJ2-7; D is unclear. With 4 bases removed from V and 0 bases from J, the gap between germline ends came to 5 bases. The CDR3 contains 12 residues. Germline V lookup: CDR1 SGHRS, CDR2 YFSETQ. CDR3 nucleotides: TGCGCCAGCAGCGGTTACTCCTACGAGCAGTACTTC. It is translated as CASSGYSYEQYF. Drawing the rest from reference TRBV5-1 and TRBJ2-7, the complete variable domain is KAGVTQTPRYLIKTRGQQVTLSCSPISGHRSVSWYQQTPGQGLQFLFEYFSETQRNKGNFPGRFSGRQFSNSRSEMNVSTLELGDSALYLCASSGYSYEQYFGPGTRLTVT.

V and J are TRBV27 and TRBJ1-1; D remains ambiguous. CDR3 length: 13 amino acids. The V gene lost 5 bases and the J gene lost 0 bases, with 7 bases spanning the gap. From germline, CDR1 is MNHEY and CDR2 SMNVEV (reference sequence). CDR3 residues: CASSLTVNTEAFF. CDR3 bases: TGTGCCAGCAGTCTGACTGTGAACACTGAAGCTTTCTTT.

The chain couples TRBV28 to TRBJ2-5, with a weak D call TRBD2 (5 bases). Looked up from germline, CDR1 is MDHEN and CDR2 is SYDVKM. Trimming removed 7 bases from V and 3 bases from J, with 15 bases in between. This CDR3 is 14 amino acids long. Here the CDR3 DNA reads TGTGCCAGCATTGCCGAGGACGGGGAAGAGACCCAGTACTTC. This gives the protein CASIAEDGEETQYF.

This chain joins TRBV18 and TRBJ1-5; no definite D call. This CDR3 comprises 14 residues. V lost 2 bases, J lost 5 bases, and 10 bases lay in between. Germline V gives CDR1 KGHSH, CDR2 LQKENI. The CDR3 DNA sequence: TGTGCCAGCTCACCAAAGAGAGGTGATCAGCCCCAGCATTTT. This gives the protein CASSPKRGDQPQHF.

The chain is built from TRBV29-1 and TRBJ2-1, with 7 bases identical to TRBD2. The germline V gene has CDR1 SQVTM and CDR2 ANQGSEA. J was trimmed by 8 bases and V by 4 bases; bases with no gene match: 8. The CDR3 is made up of 13 amino acids. CDR3 DNA: TGCAGCGTTGTGTCTAGCGGTAGATATGAGCAGTTCTTC. Amino acid sequence: CSVVSSGRYEQFF.

The chain combines TRBV20-1 with TRBJ1-1; perhaps TRBD1 as D (5 bases). Per germline, CDR1 DFQATT and CDR2 SNEGSKA (reference sequence). The CDR3 has 9 residues. The CDR3 loop is CLGVPGAFF. CDR3 nucleotide sequence: TGCCTAGGGGTCCCGGGAGCTTTCTTT.

The chain recombines TRBV27 with TRBJ2-2; 7 bases match TRBD1. The CDR3 sequence is 16 residues long. From germline, CDR1 is MNHEY and CDR2 SMNVEV (reference sequence). J lost 2 bases, V lost 4 bases, and 7 bases had no gene match. CDR3 DNA: TGTGCCAGCAGTTCGGGACAGCCCATCAACACCGGGGAGCTGTTTTTT. This codes for CASSSGQPINTGELFF.

This chain links TRBV10-3 with TRBJ1-2; 8 bases are a match to TRBD1. This CDR3 is built from 14 residues. The germline CDR1 and CDR2 sequences are ENHRY and SYGVKD. Unmatched junction bases numbered 2, after V lost 0 bases and J lost 5 bases. The CDR3 DNA reads TGTGCCATCAGTGAGTCGCAGGGGGCGTATGGCTACACCTTC. Protein: CAISESQGAYGYTF.

This clone is labeled medium-sized. The V call is TRBV5-6, the J call TRBJ2-7; 8 positions agree with TRBD1. This CDR3 spans 13 amino acids. The germline CDR1 and CDR2 sequences are SGHDT and YYEEEE. V lost 2 bases and J lost 3; bases outside the gene matches: 1. CDR3 DNA sequence: TGTGCCAGCAGCTTACAGGGGGACTACGAGCAGTACTTC. Amino acids: CASSLQGDYEQYF.

The V and J genes are TRBV4-1 and TRBJ2-5; D possibly corresponds to TRBD1 (5 bases). The J call may be mistaken, given a closer DNA end match to TRBJ2-7. Looked up from germline, CDR1 is MGHRA and CDR2 is YSYEKL. CDR3 length: 15 amino acids. CDR3 amino acids: CASSQVLGVSYEQYF. The DNA for the CDR3 is TGCGCCAGCAGCCAAGTTTTAGGGGTTTCCTACGAGCAGTACTTC.

This clone was found a few times. The V call is TRBV15, the J call TRBJ2-7, with 8 positions matching TRBD1. The CDR3 sequence is 15 residues long. The germline gives CDR1 LNHNV, CDR2 YYDKDF (reference sequence). V lost 5 bases and J lost 6; bases outside the gene matches: 12. CDR3 coding DNA: TGTGCCACCAGCGATGGGACAGGTGGCATTGGCGAGCAGTACTTC. Translating gives CATSDGTGGIGEQYF.

This clone appeared once. The chain links TRBV28 to TRBJ1-5; the D gene is possibly TRBD1 (5 bases). The CDR3 spans 15 residues. The germline V gene encodes CDR1 MDHEN and CDR2 SYDVKM. V was trimmed by 3 bases and J by 4 bases, leaving 13 bases between them. Written as DNA, the CDR3 is TGTGCCAGCAGTTTCCGACAGAACCCTAATCAGCCCCAGCATTTT. Protein product: CASSFRQNPNQPQHF.